This TCR beta chain was sequenced during a study of shared clonotypes between healthy human individuals. Study as a whole: Samples came from two female and a few male donors aged 18 to 49.

Deep was the level used in running the assay. Measured with immunoSEQ multiplex PCR; TCRdb has only the in-frame clones, and not every one. This table has about 530,000 clones, approximately 79% appearing once. There were only Caucasian adults among the donors, and all lived in Nashville, Tennessee. Germline loops: CDR1 LNHDA, CDR2 SQIVND (reference sequence). The germline V and J ends were trimmed by 9 bases and 7 bases, with 18 bases remaining between them. The CDR3 extends over 13 amino acids. The sample consisted of PBMCs. The rearrangement uses TRBV19 and TRBJ2-5; the D is unclear. The origin of this receptor is a woman in her 40s in good health. Some clones in this sample may be carry-over from other donors' samples. The CDR3 loop is CASTAGPSGTQYF. The CDR3 DNA reads TGTGCCAGCACCGCTGGGCCATCGGGGACCCAGTACTTC. The entire variable domain, with the rest obtained from reference TRBV19 and TRBJ2-5, is as follows: DGGITQSPKYLFRKEGQNVTLSCEQNLNHDAMYWYRQDPGQGLRLIYYSQIVNDFQKGDIAEGYSVSREKKESFPLTVTSAQKNPTAFYLCASTAGPSGTQYFGPGTRLLVL.